The T cell receptor beta chain described here comes from a study of T cell repertoires in cytomegalovirus infection (dated by TCRdb to about 2019). The study in broad terms: Because public TCR beta signatures pointed to carriage of CMV infection together with the matching HLA type, the HLA type of each donor mattered for the analysis. Summary of the overall study and its limitations: The ex vivo response was dominated by HLA-C-restricted CMV-specific TCR beta clonotypes, and the single most frequent clonotype in two of eight donors was supplied by these HLA-C-restricted clonotypes. In both this cohort and an independent 352-donor cohort, the cumulative frequency of public TCR beta family members distinguished carriers of CMV infection plus the relevant HLA type.

The instrument given in TCRdb is Illumina HiSeq 1500. TCRdb reanalyzed the raw reads on its own, using fastp at Q25 for trimming and MiXCR for clone calling, and kept in-frame beta chains. Each record represents a unique CDR3 protein, reported with the most common genes and DNA among its rows. Recorded for this sample are about 490,000 distinct CDR3 sequences; approximately 10% of them occurred a single time. Jointly, the top ten make up about 10% of the sample. Ten or more counts support this clonotype. The antigen it binds to is not known. No base qualities exist here, and no much larger clone lies one base off it. From a lookup of the germline V gene, CDR1 and CDR2 are SGHTA and FQGTGA. V is reduced by 4 bases and J by 7 bases, leaving a spacing of 13 bases between them. Including the terminal cysteine and phenylalanine, the CDR3 comprises 13 residues. The entry retains the CDR3 DNA only, 39 bases that are in frame from base 1.

The chain links TRBV7-3 with TRBJ1-1, and possibly TRBD1, on 6 matching bases. What was sequenced was PBMCs. This TCR was recovered from a human donor in good health (CMV status not recorded). Some clones in this sample may be carry-over from other donors' samples. The CDR3 is CASSSHRTDEAFF. The nucleotides are TGTGCCAGCAGCTCCCACAGGACAGATGAAGCTTTCTTT.